This T cell receptor beta chain was obtained from a study of graft-versus-host responses after intestinal transplantation. TCRdb keeps only in-frame clones here, not all; method: immunoSEQ multiplex PCR. The table includes 130,000 or so clones, around 90% detected once. V lost 10 bases, J lost 6 bases, and 23 bases lay in between. This CDR3 comprises 15 residues. CDR1 is MDHEN, CDR2 SYDVKM, per germline. Remarks on this clone: Its specificity is not known.

Material: unstimulated CD4+ T cells sorted from spleen or lymph node cells, obtained before intestinal transplant. The genes are TRBV28 and TRBJ2-3; a weak D match, TRBD2 (6 bases). The receptor comes from a human donor who received an intestinal transplant. CDR3 sequence (DNA): TGTGCCACAAGACCCGGGGGATATTCCGCGGATACGCAGTATTTT. Its protein product is CATRPGGYSADTQYF.